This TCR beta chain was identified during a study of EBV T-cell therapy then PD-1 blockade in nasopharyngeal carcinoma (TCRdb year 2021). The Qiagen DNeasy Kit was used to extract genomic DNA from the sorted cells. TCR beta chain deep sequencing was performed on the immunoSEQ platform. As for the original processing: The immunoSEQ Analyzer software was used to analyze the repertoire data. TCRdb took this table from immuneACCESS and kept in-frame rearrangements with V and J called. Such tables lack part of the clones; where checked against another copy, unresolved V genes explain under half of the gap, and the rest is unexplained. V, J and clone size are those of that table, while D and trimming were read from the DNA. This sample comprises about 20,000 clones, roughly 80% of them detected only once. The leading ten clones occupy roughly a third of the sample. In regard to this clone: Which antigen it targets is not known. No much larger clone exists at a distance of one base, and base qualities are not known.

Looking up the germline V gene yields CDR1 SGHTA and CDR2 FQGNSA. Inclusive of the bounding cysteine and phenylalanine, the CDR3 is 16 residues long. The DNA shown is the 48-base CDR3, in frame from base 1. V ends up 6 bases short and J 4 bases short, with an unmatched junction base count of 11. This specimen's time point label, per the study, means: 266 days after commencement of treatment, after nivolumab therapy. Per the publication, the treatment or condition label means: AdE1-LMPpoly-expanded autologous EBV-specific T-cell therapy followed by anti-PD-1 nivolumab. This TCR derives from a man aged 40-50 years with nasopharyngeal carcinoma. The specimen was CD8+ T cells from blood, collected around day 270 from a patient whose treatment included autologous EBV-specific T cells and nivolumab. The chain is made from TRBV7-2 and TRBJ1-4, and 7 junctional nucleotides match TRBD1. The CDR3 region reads CASSSRPRQGNEKLFF. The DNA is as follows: TGTGCCAGCAGTTCCCGTCCCCGACAGGGTAATGAAAAACTGTTTTTT.